The 24 T cell receptor beta chains below were found in one sample sequenced in a study of cytomegalovirus exposure and HLA in healthy donors. Sequencing was performed with immunoSEQ multiplex PCR; in TCRdb, only in-frame clones are kept and a portion is missing. The sample includes roughly 200,000 clones, 65% to 85% seen only once; the top ten take 2.5% to 3%. Sequencing used PBMCs. These receptors all come from a woman younger than 30 in good health and CMV-seropositive.

The V and J genes are TRBV7-9 and TRBJ2-3, with no clear D. The V and J ends lost 5 bases and 0 bases respectively, with 12 bases between them. Germline-derived CDR1 and CDR2 are SEHNR and FQNEAQ (reference sequence). CDR3 length: 15 amino acids. In DNA, the CDR3 is TGTGCCAGCAGCATCTGGGCCTCTAGCACAGATACGCAGTATTTT. Encoded protein: CASSIWASSTDTQYF.

As DNA, the CDR3 is TGTGCCAGCAGTAAAACCAGGGATAGCTACGAGCAGTACTTC. Protein product: CASSKTRDSYEQYF. The chain couples TRBV6-5 to TRBJ2-7; perhaps TRBD1 as D (5 bases). This CDR3 contains 14 residues. CDR1 and CDR2 (germline): MNHEY, SVGAGI. V lost 5 bases and J 3 bases, leaving 14 bases between the germline ends.

This chain uses TRBV18 with TRBJ2-7; D gene uncertain. This CDR3 has 13 amino acids. With 5 bases removed from V and 4 bases from J, the gap between germline ends came to 12 bases. Germline-derived CDR1 and CDR2 are KGHSH and LQKENI. The CDR3 region is CASSSYDTYEQYF. The CDR3 DNA reads TGTGCCAGCTCATCATATGACACTTACGAGCAGTACTTC.

This clone was picked up one time. The rearrangement uses TRBV11-2 and TRBJ1-5; D gene uncertain. From germline, CDR1 is SGHAT and CDR2 FQNNGV. V shed 5 bases and J shed 0 bases, with 11 bases lying between them. The CDR3 extends over 15 amino acids. CDR3 sequence reads: CASSQTGSSNQPQHF. Written as DNA, the CDR3 is TGTGCCAGCAGCCAGACCGGGTCTAGCAATCAGCCCCAGCATTTT.

The chain is built from TRBV5-4 and TRBJ1-2, with 10 bases aligning to TRBD1. The germline V gene has CDR1 SGHNT and CDR2 YYREEE (reference sequence). V lost 6 bases, J lost 5 bases, and 7 bases stayed unmatched. The CDR3 is 14 amino acids. CDR3 sequence (DNA): TGTGCCAGCACCCCGGGACAGGGGAGATATGGCTACACCTTC. Protein product: CASTPGQGRYGYTF.

V gene TRBV19 combines with J gene TRBJ1-1; D call uncertain. The CDR3 covers 13 residues. Germline values: CDR1 LNHDA, CDR2 SQIVND (reference sequence). V lost 3 bases and J lost 2, with 7 bases in between. The CDR3 DNA reads as TGTGCCAGTAGTATCGCCACAAACACTGAAGCTTTCTTT. Translating it yields CASSIATNTEAFF.

The chain has TRBV7-2 and TRBJ1-6; D is undetermined. V lost 2 bases and J 0 bases, leaving 11 bases between the germline ends. Germline V gene data show CDR1 as SGHTA and CDR2 as FQGNSA. The CDR3 is 17 amino acids. CDR3 amino acids: CASSLRAGSSYNSPLHF. The DNA of the CDR3 is TGTGCCAGCAGCTTACGGGCCGGGAGCTCCTATAATTCACCCCTCCACTTT.

The V call is TRBV13, the J call TRBJ2-1; TRBD2 is a possible D gene (6 bases). In germline, CDR1 is PRHDT, CDR2 FYEKMQ (reference sequence). This CDR3 has 12 residues. The V end lost 6 bases, the J end lost 9 bases, and 12 bases lay between the germline ends. CDR3 in amino acids: CASSLLATEQFF. The CDR3 bases are TGTGCCAGCAGTCTGCTAGCGACTGAGCAGTTCTTC.

V and J are TRBV5-1 and TRBJ2-5; maybe TRBD1 (5 bases). Per germline, CDR1 SGHRS and CDR2 YFSETQ. V gave up 0 bases and J gave up 2 bases, with 8 bases separating them. This CDR3 comprises 14 residues. The CDR3 here is CASSLVWTQETQYF. The CDR3, as DNA: TGCGCCAGCAGCTTGGTCTGGACACAAGAGACCCAGTACTTC.

This clone was recorded only once. V usage is TRBV15 and J usage is TRBJ2-1, with TRBD2 matching 10 bases. CDR1 is LNHNV and CDR2 is YYDKDF in the germline V gene (reference sequence). J lost 3 bases, V lost 0 bases, and 2 bases had no gene match. The CDR3 has 16 amino acids. As DNA, the CDR3 is TGTGCCACCAGCAGAGATCGACTAGCGGGCTACAATGAGCAGTTCTTC. It yields the protein CATSRDRLAGYNEQFF.

The chain joins TRBV9 to TRBJ2-2; 7 bases line up with TRBD1. This CDR3 is 17 amino acids long. After removal of 3 bases from V and 5 bases from J, the junction contained 13 bases not matched to a gene. Germline V lookup: CDR1 SGDLS, CDR2 YYNGEE. As DNA, the CDR3 is TGTGCCAGCAGCGCCGATACAGGGGAAAAGGGGACCGGGGAGCTGTTTTTT. Residues: CASSADTGEKGTGELFF.

The chain employs TRBV25-1 and TRBJ1-1; the match to TRBD1 covers 9 bases. Germline values: CDR1 MGHDK, CDR2 SYGVNS. Trimming took 6 bases from V and 1 from J; bases not matched to a gene: 9. CDR3 length: 16 residues. CDR3 nucleotide sequence: TGTGCCAGCAGAGACTACAGGGGGCTGGGGAACACTGAAGCTTTCTTT. This encodes CASRDYRGLGNTEAFF.

The chain uses TRBV10-3 and TRBJ2-1; 11 bases match TRBD2. CDR3 length: 17 amino acids. Per the germline V gene, CDR1 is ENHRY and CDR2 is SYGVKD. Unmatched junction bases numbered 5, after V lost 4 bases and J lost 0 bases. CDR3 sequence: CAISGTSGQSSYNEQFF. For the CDR3, the DNA is TGTGCCATCAGTGGGACTAGCGGGCAGAGCTCCTACAATGAGCAGTTCTTC.

The chain joins TRBV2 to TRBJ2-3; D perhaps matches TRBD1 (5 bases). The CDR3 runs 14 residues. The germline V gene encodes CDR1 SNHLY and CDR2 FYNNEI. The V and J ends lost 9 bases and 1 base respectively, with 14 bases between them. Here the CDR3 reads CARGVGAGTDTQYF. The CDR3 nucleotides read TGTGCCAGAGGGGTAGGGGCAGGCACAGATACGCAGTATTTT.

This chain uses TRBV5-1 with TRBJ2-3; tentative D call: TRBD2 (5 bases). V dropped 4 bases and J dropped 0 bases, with 9 bases sitting between them. This CDR3 is built from 14 residues. Germline CDR1 and CDR2: SGHRS and YFSETQ. The CDR3 DNA reads as TGCGCCAGCAGCCGCGGGCCTAGCACAGATACGCAGTATTTT. Translation: CASSRGPSTDTQYF.

The J gene is TRBJ2-7, the V gene TRBV5-6, with D unresolved. The CDR3 has 15 amino acids. The ends were cut back, 4 bases at V and 1 base at J, with 15 bases in the middle. Looked up from germline, CDR1 is SGHDT and CDR2 is YYEEEE. This chain's CDR3 is CASSPPTHLSYEQYF. The CDR3, as DNA: TGTGCCAGCAGCCCTCCTACCCACCTTTCCTACGAGCAGTACTTC. The full variable domain, in which reference TRBV5-6 and TRBJ2-7 provide the parts outside the CDR3, is DAGVTQSPTHLIKTRGQQVTLRCSPKSGHDTVSWYQQALGQGPQFIFQYYEEEERQRGNFPDRFSGHQFPNYSSELNVNALLLGDSALYLCASSPPTHLSYEQYFGPGTRLTVT.

This sequence joins TRBV7-9 and TRBJ2-3, with D perhaps TRBD2 (6 bases). This CDR3 spans 14 amino acids. Germline V gene sequence: CDR1 SEHNR, CDR2 FQNEAQ (reference sequence). The V gene lost 5 bases and the J gene lost 4 bases, with 13 bases spanning the gap. The CDR3 nucleotides are TGTGCCAGCAGCCGGGAGCTGGGCCCAGATACGCAGTATTTT. Its translation: CASSRELGPDTQYF.

This clone was seen once. This chain joins TRBV5-1 and TRBJ2-1; D gene unclear. Trimming stripped 0 bases from V and 5 bases from J, with 6 bases between. The germline gives CDR1 SGHRS, CDR2 YFSETQ. The CDR3 spans 13 residues. As DNA, the CDR3 is TGCGCCAGCAGCTTGGGCAGAAACAATGAGCAGTTCTTC. Its protein product is CASSLGRNNEQFF. The whole variable domain, filled in from reference TRBV5-1 and TRBJ2-1, reads KAGVTQTPRYLIKTRGQQVTLSCSPISGHRSVSWYQQTPGQGLQFLFEYFSETQRNKGNFPGRFSGRQFSNSRSEMNVSTLELGDSALYLCASSLGRNNEQFFGPGTRLTVL.

The genes are TRBV6-5 and TRBJ1-4; 7 nucleotides agree with TRBD1. Trimming removed 3 bases from V and 5 bases from J; junction bases left unmatched: 9. CDR3 length equals 16 residues. Germline CDR1 is MNHEY and CDR2 is SVGAGI. CDR3 nucleotides: TGTGCCAGCAGTTATTACAGGGGCGTCCCGAATGAAAAACTGTTTTTT. Its protein is CASSYYRGVPNEKLFF.

The V call is TRBV27, the J call TRBJ2-3; tentative D call: TRBD2 (6 bases). Germline CDR1 and CDR2: MNHEY and SMNVEV (reference sequence). The CDR3 is 12 residues long. V was pared by 0 bases and J by 13 bases, with 11 bases between. The CDR3 loop reads CASSLSGLAKYF. As DNA, the CDR3 is TGTGCCAGCAGTTTATCCGGTCTAGCGAAGTATTTT.

This clone was detected once. This CDR3 is CASRSGQGGPYEQYF. CDR3 nucleotide sequence: TGTGCCAGCAGAAGCGGACAGGGGGGTCCCTACGAGCAGTACTTC. V is TRBV6-5 and J is TRBJ2-7; TRBD1 matches at 10 bases. The CDR3 is 15 residues long. Per the germline V gene, CDR1 is MNHEY and CDR2 is SVGAGI. V lost 6 bases and J lost 2; bases outside the gene matches: 7.

This chain joins TRBV6-1 and TRBJ1-1; 7 bases are shared with TRBD1. Germline assignment: CDR1 MNHNS and CDR2 SASEGT. J lost 4 bases, V lost 9 bases, and 14 bases had no gene match. This CDR3 is 15 amino acids long. The CDR3 spells CASMAGTAPVTEAFF. Here the CDR3 DNA reads TGTGCCAGTATGGCCGGGACAGCCCCGGTCACTGAAGCTTTCTTT.

This chain uses TRBV4-2 with TRBJ2-1, with 7 bases fitting TRBD2. V lost 0 bases to trimming and J lost 4 bases; unmatched junction nucleotides: 9. The CDR3 contains 17 residues. The germline CDR1 and CDR2 sequences are LGHNA and YNFKEQ. The CDR3 spells CASSQEMGRGGYNEQFF. The CDR3 DNA reads TGTGCCAGCAGCCAAGAAATGGGGAGGGGAGGATACAATGAGCAGTTCTTC.

CDR3 sequence reads: CATGQGANTEAFF. The CDR3 DNA is TGTGCCACCGGACAGGGGGCGAACACTGAAGCTTTCTTT. The J gene is TRBJ1-1, the V gene TRBV27; 11 bases match TRBD1. Trimming removed 10 bases from V and 1 base from J; junction bases left unmatched: 2. This CDR3 comprises 13 residues. CDR1 and CDR2 (germline): MNHEY, SMNVEV (reference sequence).